What follows are 25 T cell receptor beta chains derived from one specimen sequenced in a study of blood T cell repertoires in COVID-19 (TCRdb year 2020). Library method: the immunoSEQ multiplex PCR assay. In TCRdb, the immuneACCESS table is reduced to in-frame sequences with V and J assigned. These tables do not hold every clone; where another copy was compared, an unresolved V gene accounts for under half, and the others remain unexplained. The sample table lists 30,000 or so clones, around 87% of them with a count of one. Clones ranked in the top ten supply 4.5% to 7.5% of the sample. Sequencing was done on a sample of peripheral blood. These TCRs come from a human donor in a cohort sampled during active COVID-19.

This chain joins TRBV27 and TRBJ2-1; 11 bases agree with TRBD1. The CDR3 has 15 residues. V lost 3 bases to trimming and J lost 6 bases; unmatched junction nucleotides: 4. The germline V gene encodes CDR1 MNHEY and CDR2 SMNVEV (reference sequence). CDR3 DNA: TGTGCCAGCAGTTTCGGGACAGGGGGGGGCAATGAGCAGTTCTTC. It encodes CASSFGTGGGNEQFF.

V and J are TRBV19 and TRBJ1-5, with no clear D. Trimming shortened V by 7 bases and J by 4 bases, and 11 bases separated the two germline ends. The CDR3 extends over 13 amino acids. Germline-derived CDR1 and CDR2 are LNHDA and SQIVND (reference sequence). In nucleotides, the CDR3 is TGTGCCAGTAAGGTACCAGGAAATCAGCCCCAGCATTTT. Translation gives CASKVPGNQPQHF.

The chain couples TRBV9 to TRBJ1-5; D may be TRBD1 (5 bases). Germline CDR1 SGDLS, CDR2 YYNGEE. The ends were cut back, 4 bases at V and 6 bases at J, with 14 bases in the middle. The CDR3 consists of 14 residues. CDR3 amino acids: CASSPNQGLQPQHF. CDR3 DNA sequence: TGTGCCAGCAGCCCGAACCAGGGACTTCAGCCCCAGCATTTT.

V and J are TRBV7-9 and TRBJ2-7, with 8 bases fitting TRBD2. Unmatched junction bases numbered 16, after V lost 5 bases and J lost 4 bases. The CDR3 contains 17 residues. CDR1 is SEHNR, CDR2 FQNEAQ, per germline (reference sequence). CDR3 residues: CASSIGTSGSNAYEQYF. The DNA for the CDR3 is TGTGCCAGCAGCATCGGAACTAGCGGAAGCAATGCGTACGAGCAGTACTTC.

The J gene is TRBJ1-3, the V gene TRBV6-5; the D gene is possibly TRBD1 (6 bases). CDR3 length: 14 amino acids. Germline lookup yields CDR1 MNHEY and CDR2 SVGAGI. V was trimmed by 6 bases and J by 1 base, leaving 10 bases between them. CDR3 nucleotide sequence: TGTGCCAGCAGGGCAGGGGATTCTGGAAACACCATATATTTT. Translated, it gives CASRAGDSGNTIYF.

This clone showed up just once. V usage is TRBV19 and J usage is TRBJ2-1; 16 positions agree with TRBD2. J was trimmed by 6 bases and V by 6 bases; bases with no gene match: 14. This CDR3 region has 19 residues. Germline CDR1 and CDR2: LNHDA and SQIVND (reference sequence). The CDR3 region is CASSPGTSGGAFWSNEQFF. The DNA for the CDR3 is TGTGCCAGTAGCCCCGGGACTAGCGGGGGGGCATTTTGGTCCAATGAGCAGTTCTTC.

The chain carries TRBV9 and TRBJ2-2; 9 bases match TRBD2. Germline CDR1 and CDR2: SGDLS and YYNGEE. The CDR3 runs 16 residues. Trimming cost V 0 bases and J 7 bases; bases outside gene matches: 7. CDR3 in amino acids: CASSVAGGGAIGELFF. The CDR3, as DNA: TGTGCCAGCAGCGTAGCTGGCGGGGGGGCCATCGGGGAGCTGTTTTTT.

The V call is TRBV13, the J call TRBJ2-3, with TRBD1 identical over 8 bases. This CDR3 has 15 residues. The ends lost 1 base at V and 8 bases at J; junction bases unmatched: 8. Germline V gene lookup returns CDR1 PRHDT and CDR2 FYEKMQ (reference sequence). The CDR3 loop reads CASSLVGQGAGTQYF. The CDR3 nucleotides are TGTGCCAGCAGCTTAGTAGGACAGGGTGCCGGTACGCAGTATTTT.

V is TRBV3-1 (or the pseudogene TRBV3-2) and J is TRBJ2-7; 8 positions agree with TRBD1. This CDR3 is built from 14 residues. Trimming took 4 bases from V and 3 from J; bases not matched to a gene: 5. Germline CDR1 is LGHDT and CDR2 is YNNKEL (reference sequence). CDR3 DNA sequence: TGTGCCAGCAGCCGATGGACAGGGAGCTACGAGCAGTACTTC. Residues: CASSRWTGSYEQYF.

The chain recombines TRBV18 with TRBJ2-6; D possibly corresponds to TRBD1 (6 bases). Germline CDR1 reads KGHSH; CDR2 reads LQKENI. This CDR3 contains 18 residues. Trimming removed 0 bases from V and 3 bases from J, with 15 bases in between. CDR3 amino acids: CASSPPRARGSGANVLTF. The CDR3 DNA is TGTGCCAGCTCACCACCGAGGGCCAGGGGTAGTGGGGCCAACGTCCTGACTTTC. The full variable domain, completed using reference TRBV18 and TRBJ2-6, is NAGVMQNPRHLVRRRGQEARLRCSPMKGHSHVYWYRQLPEEGLKFMVYLQKENIIDESGMPKERFSAEFPKEGPSILRIQQVVRGDSAAYFCASSPPRARGSGANVLTFGAGSRLTVL.

V is TRBV9 and J is TRBJ2-3, with TRBD1 matching over 8 bases. CDR1 and CDR2 (germline): SGDLS, YYNGEE. Trimming took 0 bases from V and 4 from J; bases not matched to a gene: 4. The CDR3 covers 15 residues. The CDR3 here is CASSVAQGAADTQYF. CDR3 DNA: TGTGCCAGCAGCGTAGCTCAGGGGGCTGCAGATACGCAGTATTTT.

This sequence joins TRBV5-4 and TRBJ2-1, with 10 bases aligning to TRBD2. V was pared by 4 bases and J by 0 bases, with 10 bases of the junction left unmatched. This CDR3 is 18 amino acids long. Germline V gene data show CDR1 as SGHNT and CDR2 as YYREEE (reference sequence). In DNA form, the CDR3 reads TGTGCCAGCAGCCCGGCTAGCGGGGGCCCCAGCTCCTACAATGAGCAGTTCTTC. It encodes CASSPASGGPSSYNEQFF.

This clone was seen only a few times. V is TRBV3-1 (or the pseudogene TRBV3-2) and J is TRBJ2-3; TRBD2 matches at 7 bases. J gave up 2 bases and V 1 base, and 6 bases lay outside the gene matches. Germline-derived CDR1 and CDR2 are LGHDT and YNNKEL (reference sequence). The CDR3 contains 16 residues. CDR3 loop: CASSQGRGGVTDTQYF. In DNA form, the CDR3 reads TGTGCCAGCAGCCAAGGCCGCGGGGGTGTCACAGATACGCAGTATTTT.

V usage is TRBV28 and J usage is TRBJ1-2, with a possible D match to TRBD1 (5 bases). V was cut by 3 bases and J by 2 bases, with 10 bases left in between. This CDR3 spans 14 amino acids. Germline CDR1 reads MDHEN; CDR2 reads SYDVKM. The CDR3 here is CASSFDSPNYGYTF. CDR3 DNA sequence: TGTGCCAGCAGTTTTGACAGTCCCAACTATGGCTACACCTTC.

The chain couples TRBV7-2 to TRBJ1-5, with 9 bases lining up with TRBD1. Per germline, CDR1 SGHTA and CDR2 FQGNSA. J gave up 0 bases and V 3 bases, and 3 bases lay outside the gene matches. This CDR3 has 16 amino acids. CDR3 loop: CASSLDRGGSNQPQHF. Written as DNA, the CDR3 is TGTGCCAGCAGCTTGGACAGGGGAGGTAGCAATCAGCCCCAGCATTTT.

V usage is TRBV5-4 and J usage is TRBJ2-7, with unresolved D. V was cut by 0 bases and J by 2 bases, with 6 bases left in between. The CDR3 extends over 13 amino acids. Germline V gives CDR1 SGHNT, CDR2 YYREEE (reference sequence). This CDR3 is CASSLAVAYEQYF. The CDR3 DNA sequence: TGTGCCAGCAGCTTGGCAGTGGCCTACGAGCAGTACTTC. Full variable domain (rest looked up from reference TRBV5-4 and TRBJ2-7): ETGVTQSPTHLIKTRGQQVTLRCSSQSGHNTVSWYQQALGQGPQFIFQYYREEENGRGNFPPRFSGLQFPNYSSELNVNALELDDSALYLCASSLAVAYEQYFGPGTRLTVT.

The count of this clone is one. V gene TRBV30 combines with J gene TRBJ2-7, with no clear D. The CDR3 is 17 amino acids. Deletions cut 0 bases from V and 0 bases from J, with 18 bases between. From germline, CDR1 is GTSNPN and CDR2 SVGIG (reference sequence). The CDR3 DNA follows: TGTGCCTGGAGTGTAATAGGTAGCCCCCACCTCTCCTACGAGCAGTACTTC. Its protein product is CAWSVIGSPHLSYEQYF.

V is TRBV7-9 and J is TRBJ1-4; 8 bases align to TRBD1. CDR1 is SEHNR, CDR2 FQNEAQ, per germline (reference sequence). V trimming: 5 bases; J trimming: 2 bases; junction bases outside the gene matches: 7. This CDR3 comprises 16 residues. The DNA of the CDR3 is TGTGCCAGCAGCCAGGACAGGGCCCTTACTAATGAAAAACTGTTTTTT. Its protein is CASSQDRALTNEKLFF.

The rearrangement joins TRBV3-1 (or the pseudogene TRBV3-2) to TRBJ2-4; 7 bases match TRBD2. Germline V CDR1 and CDR2: LGHDT, YNNKEL (reference sequence). The CDR3 extends over 16 amino acids. V shed 3 bases, J shed 3 bases, and the junction held 8 bases outside the gene matches. The CDR3 sequence: CASSHPSAGLKNIQYF. The DNA for the CDR3 is TGTGCCAGCAGCCACCCTTCAGCGGGGCTCAAAAACATTCAGTACTTC.

V usage is TRBV4-2 and J usage is TRBJ1-5, with D maybe TRBD1 (6 bases). The V gene's germline CDR1 is LGHNA and CDR2 YNFKEQ. V lost 4 bases and J 9 bases, leaving 16 bases between the germline ends. The CDR3 is made up of 14 amino acids. The CDR3 reads CASSLGTPSGPQHF. As DNA, the CDR3 is TGTGCCAGCAGCCTCGGGACACCCAGTGGGCCCCAGCATTTT.

The chain is built from TRBV5-6 and TRBJ2-3; D gene uncertain. Trimming cost V 0 bases and J 2 bases, with 10 bases left between them. This CDR3 has 15 amino acids. From germline, CDR1 is SGHDT and CDR2 YYEEEE. The DNA for the CDR3 is TGTGCCAGCAGCTTGGGGCAGCGCTACACAGATACGCAGTATTTT. It translates to CASSLGQRYTDTQYF.

The gene calls are TRBV14 and TRBJ2-3, with 8 bases lining up with TRBD2. In germline, CDR1 is SGHDN, CDR2 FVKESK. V shed 2 bases and J 8 bases; nucleotides not matched to a gene: 15. The CDR3 has 17 amino acids. As DNA, the CDR3 is TGTGCCAGCAGCCAACCCACGGGGGGGGCAGGGGAGGTTACGCAGTATTTT. The encoded protein is CASSQPTGGAGEVTQYF.

This clone was seen a single time. This CDR3 reads CASMTGTGGTEAFF. CDR3 nucleotide sequence: TGTGCCAGTATGACCGGGACAGGGGGGACTGAAGCTTTCTTT. The gene calls are TRBV19 and TRBJ1-1; 11 bases agree with TRBD1. The CDR3 loop spans 14 amino acids. J was trimmed by 5 bases and V by 7 bases; bases with no gene match: 6. The germline V gene has CDR1 LNHDA and CDR2 SQIVND (reference sequence). The full variable domain, in which reference TRBV19 and TRBJ1-1 provide the parts outside the CDR3, is DGGITQSPKYLFRKEGQNVTLSCEQNLNHDAMYWYRQDPGQGLRLIYYSQIVNDFQKGDIAEGYSVSREKKESFPLTVTSAQKNPTAFYLCASMTGTGGTEAFFGQGTRLTVV.

The rearrangement uses TRBV2 and TRBJ2-1; D is possibly TRBD2 (5 bases). The CDR3 has 15 amino acids. V was shortened by 4 bases and J by 2 bases, with 12 bases between the two germline ends. CDR1 is SNHLY, CDR2 FYNNEI, per germline. DNA for the CDR3: TGTGCCAGCAGTGGAGAGGGAACCGCCTACAATGAGCAGTTCTTC. Encoded protein: CASSGEGTAYNEQFF.

V and J are TRBV25-1 and TRBJ1-4; a weak D match, TRBD1 (5 bases). V lost 0 bases to trimming and J lost 7 bases, with 15 bases between them. From germline, CDR1 is MGHDK and CDR2 SYGVNS. The CDR3 totals 16 residues. The CDR3 spells CASSEYPSGGGEKLFF. DNA of the CDR3: TGTGCCAGCAGTGAATACCCGAGCGGGGGAGGTGAAAAACTGTTTTTT.